The 24 T cell receptor beta chains listed next were all sequenced from one sample in a study of cytomegalovirus exposure and HLA in healthy donors. The PCR made use of 60 Vbeta and 13 Jbeta primers. Assay: immunoSEQ multiplex PCR; the TCRdb copy retains only in-frame clones and omits some. The data contain approximately 91,000 clones, around 70% of them seen just once; the ten biggest clones take up over 1%. Sequencing was done on a sample of PBMCs. The origin of the receptors is a female donor in good health and CMV-seronegative.

About this clone itself: The junction departs from germline at one end; a sequencing error may be responsible. The chain is built from TRBV30 and TRBJ2-5, with a possible D match to TRBD1 (5 bases). This CDR3 is built from 14 residues. Per the germline V gene, CDR1 is GTSNPN and CDR2 is SVGIG (reference sequence). Here the CDR3 reads CARSVVDRQETQYF. In DNA form, the CDR3 reads TGTGCCCGGAGTGTGGTTGACAGACAAGAGACCCAGTACTTC.

This clone was seen a single time. The chain carries TRBV29-1 and TRBJ2-1, with TRBD2 identical over 7 bases. There are 15 residues in the CDR3. Per germline, CDR1 SQVTM and CDR2 ANQGSEA. The trim removed 4 bases at V and 6 bases at J, leaving 12 bases unmatched. CDR3 residues: CSVAPGQGGANEQFF. The CDR3 coding sequence is TGCAGCGTTGCCCCCGGGCAGGGAGGGGCCAATGAGCAGTTCTTC.

With regard to this clone: One end of the junction fails to match germline, which may point to a read error. The chain carries TRBV6-1 and TRBJ1-1; possible D gene TRBD1, 5 bases. The CDR3 contains 13 residues. Germline-derived CDR1 and CDR2 are MNHNS and SASEGT. The DNA for the CDR3 is TGTGCCAGCAGGGAAGGGGCTTATACTGAAGCTTTCTTT. Residues: CASREGAYTEAFF.

This clone was detected only once. The chain couples TRBV19 to TRBJ2-7; a possible D gene is TRBD2 (5 bases). The V and J ends lost 3 bases and 0 bases respectively, with 15 bases between them. This CDR3 comprises 16 residues. Germline V gene data show CDR1 as LNHDA and CDR2 as SQIVND (reference sequence). DNA of the CDR3: TGTGCCAGTAGTATGCGGCGCCAAGGGAGCTCCTACGAGCAGTACTTC. Encoded protein: CASSMRRQGSSYEQYF.

The V gene is TRBV29-1, the J gene TRBJ2-3; 10 positions match TRBD2. In germline, CDR1 is SQVTM, CDR2 ANQGSEA. This CDR3 has 17 residues. Trimming at V came to 0 bases and at J to 5 bases, leaving 11 bases not matched to a gene. CDR3 sequence: CSVEDWASGSWGDTQYF. The CDR3 nucleotides read TGCAGCGTTGAAGATTGGGCTAGCGGGAGTTGGGGAGATACGCAGTATTTT.

V is TRBV18 and J is TRBJ2-2, with D tentatively TRBD1 (6 bases). Per the germline V gene, CDR1 is KGHSH and CDR2 is LQKENI. CDR3 size: 13 residues. V lost 3 bases and J lost 9, with 11 bases in between. CDR3 nucleotides: TGTGCCAGCTCACCTACACAGGGATGGGAGCTGTTTTTT. It codes for CASSPTQGWELFF. The complete variable domain, with remaining parts taken from reference TRBV18 and TRBJ2-2, reads NAGVMQNPRHLVRRRGQEARLRCSPMKGHSHVYWYRQLPEEGLKFMVYLQKENIIDESGMPKERFSAEFPKEGPSILRIQQVVRGDSAAYFCASSPTQGWELFFGEGSRLTVL.

The chain links TRBV2 to TRBJ2-7, with D possibly TRBD2 on 5 matching bases. This CDR3 comprises 15 residues. V was cut by 7 bases and J by 6 bases, with 22 bases left in between. The germline V gene has CDR1 SNHLY and CDR2 FYNNEI. CDR3 coding DNA: TGTGCCAGCACCGTAGGAGGAGGAGGTCCCTCCGAGCAGTACTTC. Encoded protein: CASTVGGGGPSEQYF. Based on the CDR3 plus reference TRBV2 and TRBJ2-7, the full variable domain is EPEVTQTPSHQVTQMGQEVILRCVPISNHLYFYWYRQILGQKVEFLVSFYNNEISEKSEIFDDQFSVERPDGSNFTLKIRSTKLEDSAMYFCASTVGGGGPSEQYFGPGTRLTVT.

The V and J genes are TRBV6-5 and TRBJ1-5; 9 bases fit TRBD1. Germline CDR1 reads MNHEY; CDR2 reads SVGAGI. V lost 5 bases, J lost 3 bases, and 5 bases stayed unmatched. The CDR3 totals 15 residues. As DNA, the CDR3 is TGTGCCAGCAGTCAGGGACAGGGCATCAATCAGCCCCAGCATTTT. Protein sequence: CASSQGQGINQPQHF.

The chain has TRBV5-1 and TRBJ2-4, with TRBD2 identical over 13 bases. The CDR3 is 16 amino acids. The germline CDR1 and CDR2 sequences are SGHRS and YFSETQ. V shed 1 base, J shed 6 bases, and the junction held 4 bases outside the gene matches. CDR3 sequence reads: CASSLRLAGGGNIQYF. CDR3 nucleotides: TGCGCCAGCAGCTTGAGACTAGCGGGAGGCGGAAACATTCAGTACTTC. The variable domain in full, completed from reference TRBV5-1 and TRBJ2-4, reads KAGVTQTPRYLIKTRGQQVTLSCSPISGHRSVSWYQQTPGQGLQFLFEYFSETQRNKGNFPGRFSGRQFSNSRSEMNVSTLELGDSALYLCASSLRLAGGGNIQYFGAGTRLSVL.

Written as DNA, the CDR3 is TGTGCCAGCTCACCAGAGCGGGAGTACAATGAGCAGTTCTTC. Its protein product is CASSPEREYNEQFF. V and J are TRBV18 and TRBJ2-1; 8 nucleotides match TRBD2. With V trimmed by 2 bases and J by 4 bases, 1 base remained unmatched. The germline CDR1 and CDR2 sequences are KGHSH and LQKENI. The CDR3 is 14 amino acids.

This chain uses TRBV10-3 with TRBJ2-7, with 11 bases that match TRBD2. The length of the CDR3 is 15 residues. CDR1 and CDR2 (germline): ENHRY, SYGVKD. The V and J ends lost 4 bases and 6 bases, in that order; junction bases with no gene match: 8. The DNA of the CDR3 is TGTGCCATCAGTGCCACACTAGCGGGGGCGGCCGAGCAGTACTTC. It translates to CAISATLAGAAEQYF.

V usage is TRBV28 and J usage is TRBJ2-5; tentative D call: TRBD1 (6 bases). Trimming stripped 6 bases from V and 5 bases from J, with 22 bases between. The CDR3 is 16 amino acids. From germline, CDR1 is MDHEN and CDR2 SYDVKM. The CDR3 region has the DNA TGTGCCAGCAGACCAATACAAACAGGGCTGGGGGAGACCCAGTACTTC. Protein product: CASRPIQTGLGETQYF.

The J gene is TRBJ1-2, the V gene TRBV5-5, with D perhaps matching TRBD1 (6 bases). Trimming took off 4 bases at V and 0 bases at J, with 10 bases between the two ends. The CDR3 contains 14 residues. Germline V gene sequence: CDR1 SGHKS, CDR2 YYEKEE (reference sequence). For the CDR3, the DNA is TGTGCCAGCAGCCGACAGGAAGCTAACTATGGCTACACCTTC. Translating it yields CASSRQEANYGYTF.

The rearrangement uses TRBV9 and TRBJ1-5, with D hard to call. Germline lookup yields CDR1 SGDLS and CDR2 YYNGEE. V was trimmed by 2 bases and J by 3 bases, leaving 6 bases between them. There are 13 residues in the CDR3. The DNA for the CDR3 is TGTGCCAGCAGCGTGGTAGACAATCAGCCCCAGCATTTT. As protein: CASSVVDNQPQHF. Based on the CDR3 plus reference TRBV9 and TRBJ1-5, the full variable domain is DSGVTQTPKHLITATGQRVTLRCSPRSGDLSVYWYQQSLDQGLQFLIQYYNGEERAKGNILERFSAQQFPDLHSELNLSSLELGDSALYFCASSVVDNQPQHFGDGTRLSIL.

This rearrangement joins TRBV6-5 to TRBJ1-5, with D uncertain. Per germline, CDR1 MNHEY and CDR2 SVGAGI. This CDR3 is built from 13 residues. The germline V and J ends were trimmed by 4 bases and 7 bases, with 11 bases remaining between them. This CDR3 reads CASSFDRGQPQHF. For the CDR3, the DNA is TGTGCCAGCAGTTTCGACCGAGGGCAGCCCCAGCATTTT.

The rearrangement joins TRBV7-6 to TRBJ2-1; 11 bases agree with TRBD2. The CDR3 is made up of 19 amino acids. Unmatched junction bases numbered 14, after V lost 1 base and J lost 6 bases. The germline V gene encodes CDR1 SGHVS and CDR2 FNYEAQ. The CDR3 here is CASSLGLRGTSGRSNEQFF. In DNA form, the CDR3 reads TGTGCCAGCAGCTTAGGGCTGCGAGGCACTAGCGGGAGAAGCAATGAGCAGTTCTTC.

This clone was recorded a few times. This chain links TRBV10-1 with TRBJ1-1; 7 nucleotides match TRBD1. Germline CDR1 is WNHNN and CDR2 is SYGVQD (reference sequence). The V segment lost 10 bases and the J segment 2 bases; nucleotides outside the gene matches: 7. CDR3 length equals 13 residues. The CDR3 region is CANSGQVNTEAFF. Here the CDR3 DNA reads TGCGCCAACTCCGGACAGGTAAACACTGAAGCTTTCTTT.

The rearrangement joins TRBV28 to TRBJ2-7; TRBD2 agrees at 7 bases. Germline CDR1 reads MDHEN; CDR2 reads SYDVKM. The CDR3 contains 15 residues. J was trimmed by 3 bases and V by 5 bases; bases with no gene match: 10. The CDR3 DNA is TGTGCCAGCAGTGCCCCGGGACTAACAATCTACGAGCAGTACTTC. As protein: CASSAPGLTIYEQYF.

The chain uses TRBV18 and TRBJ2-1; 14 nucleotides align to TRBD2. The ends lost 3 bases at V and 12 bases at J; junction bases unmatched: 7. The CDR3 totals 15 residues. Looked up from germline, CDR1 is KGHSH and CDR2 is LQKENI. This CDR3 reads CASSPTSGRAGGQFF. CDR3 DNA sequence: TGTGCCAGCTCACCGACTAGCGGGAGGGCCGGGGGGCAGTTCTTC. Drawing the rest from reference TRBV18 and TRBJ2-1, the complete variable domain is NAGVMQNPRHLVRRRGQEARLRCSPMKGHSHVYWYRQLPEEGLKFMVYLQKENIIDESGMPKERFSAEFPKEGPSILRIQQVVRGDSAAYFCASSPTSGRAGGQFFGPGTRLTVL.

The chain is built from TRBV6-5 and TRBJ1-5; 9 positions agree with TRBD1. Germline loops: CDR1 MNHEY, CDR2 SVGAGI. V shed 4 bases, J shed 7 bases, and the junction held 8 bases outside the gene matches. This CDR3 is built from 15 residues. As DNA, the CDR3 is TGTGCCAGCAGTTCCGGGACAGGGTTTTTGCAGCCCCAGCATTTT. Its translation is CASSSGTGFLQPQHF.

CDR3 sequence (DNA): TGTGCCACCGGACAGGGCGTGGGCTACACCTTC. As protein: CATGQGVGYTF. The rearrangement links TRBV27 to TRBJ1-2; TRBD1 agrees at 8 bases. Germline V gene sequence: CDR1 MNHEY, CDR2 SMNVEV (reference sequence). This CDR3 has 11 residues. J was trimmed by 8 bases and V by 10 bases; bases with no gene match: 6.

The chain couples TRBV7-9 to TRBJ2-1, with D tentatively TRBD2 (5 bases). There are 15 residues in the CDR3. Between the trimmed V and J ends, which lost 1 base and 3 bases, there was a span of 10 bases. Germline V gene lookup returns CDR1 SEHNR and CDR2 FQNEAQ (reference sequence). The CDR3: CASSLVRTHYNEQFF. CDR3 sequence (DNA): TGTGCCAGCAGCTTAGTACGGACTCACTACAATGAGCAGTTCTTC.

The sample holds a few counts of this clone. The chain links TRBV28 to TRBJ2-3; perhaps TRBD1 as D (6 bases). Trimming removed 5 bases at V and 4 bases at J, with 16 bases between. Per germline, CDR1 MDHEN and CDR2 SYDVKM. The CDR3 is made up of 15 amino acids. The CDR3 loop reads CASSPSQGFADTQYF. In DNA, the CDR3 is TGTGCCAGCAGTCCTTCACAGGGATTTGCAGATACGCAGTATTTT. Filled out from reference TRBV28 and TRBJ2-3, the complete variable domain reads DVKVTQSSRYLVKRTGEKVFLECVQDMDHENMFWYRQDPGLGLRLIYFSYDVKMKEKGDIPEGYSVSREKKERFSLILESASTNQTSMYLCASSPSQGFADTQYFGPGTRLTVL.

V and J are TRBV5-5 and TRBJ2-2; D ambiguous. The V end lost 4 bases, the J end lost 2 bases, and 3 bases lay between the germline ends. Germline V lookup: CDR1 SGHKS, CDR2 YYEKEE (reference sequence). The CDR3 sequence is 12 residues long. CDR3 loop: CASSTNTGELFF. CDR3 sequence (DNA): TGTGCCAGCAGCACTAACACCGGGGAGCTGTTTTTT.